This TCR beta chain comes out of a study of blood T cell repertoires in COVID-19. The assay was immunoSEQ multiplex PCR, and TCRdb's table has in-frame clones only and misses some. The sample comprises 200,000 to 300,000 clones, 65% to 85% of which are singletons, and around 25% rests with the top ten. The CDR3 consists of 14 residues. The V gene's germline CDR1 is GTSNPN and CDR2 SVGIG (reference sequence). Germline trimming cut 4 bases from V and 6 bases from J; bases unmatched to any gene: 6. Material for sequencing was peripheral blood. J is TRBJ1-6 and V is TRBV30; 7 bases match TRBD1. This TCR came from a man aged 40-49 years with acute or convalescent COVID-19. The DNA for the CDR3 is TGTGCCTGGACCTCCACAGGGGCTAATTCACCCCTCCACTTT. This encodes CAWTSTGANSPLHF.